Shown below are 10 T cell receptor beta chains from a single sample sequenced in a study of blood T cell repertoires in COVID-19. Profiling relied on immunoSEQ multiplex PCR, and the TCRdb table lists in-frame clones only, not all of them. This sample has around 130,000 clones; 88% occur once, and the top ten carry about 2.5%. Sequenced: peripheral blood. These receptors came from a human donor with COVID-19, enrolled during active disease. The donor label of this sample is uncertain.

The rearrangement links TRBV19 to TRBJ2-4; a possible D gene is TRBD1 (5 bases). This CDR3 is 13 amino acids long. In germline, CDR1 is LNHDA, CDR2 SQIVND (reference sequence). Trimming removed 6 bases from V and 9 bases from J, with 15 bases in between. CDR3 amino acids: CASSSGYQGIQYF. The CDR3 coding sequence is TGTGCCAGTAGCTCAGGGTATCAGGGCATTCAGTACTTC.

The V call is TRBV25-1, the J call TRBJ1-1; no definite D call. This CDR3 comprises 13 residues. The germline V and J ends were trimmed by 8 bases and 5 bases, with 15 bases remaining between them. Germline CDR1 is MGHDK and CDR2 is SYGVNS. The CDR3 sequence: CASWEGGWTEAFF. CDR3 nucleotide sequence: TGTGCCAGCTGGGAGGGAGGTTGGACTGAAGCTTTCTTT.

The chain is built from TRBV9 and TRBJ2-5, with 7 bases fitting TRBD1. V shed 3 bases and J 1 base; nucleotides not matched to a gene: 9. CDR1 is SGDLS and CDR2 is YYNGEE in the germline V gene. The CDR3 has 16 residues. In DNA form, the CDR3 reads TGTGCCAGCAGCGACCCCGGGACAGAATTCCAAGAGACCCAGTACTTC. Protein: CASSDPGTEFQETQYF.

The chain uses TRBV7-9 and TRBJ1-3; a weak D match, TRBD1 (5 bases). The length of the CDR3 is 13 residues. The V gene's germline CDR1 is SEHNR and CDR2 FQNEAQ (reference sequence). V lost 4 bases and J lost 5, with 9 bases in between. Written as DNA, the CDR3 is TGTGCCAGCAGCTCAGAGGACAGAAACACCATATATTTT. It encodes CASSSEDRNTIYF. Looking up the rest from reference TRBV7-9 and TRBJ1-3 gives the full variable domain: DTGVSQNPRHKITKRGQNVTFRCDPISEHNRLYWYRQTLGQGPEFLTYFQNEAQLEKSRLLSDRFSAERPKGSFSTLEIQRTEQGDSAMYLCASSSEDRNTIYFGEGSWLTVV.

Turning to this clone: The junction departs from the called germline gene at one end, perhaps through a read error. This chain links TRBV6-6 with TRBJ1-2; tentatively, D is TRBD1 (5 bases). The CDR3 is 15 amino acids. Germline values: CDR1 MNHNY, CDR2 SVGAGI (reference sequence). The CDR3 is CAISNLGQSNYGYTF. DNA of the CDR3: TGTGCCATCAGTAATTTAGGACAATCTAACTATGGCTACACCTTC.

The chain joins TRBV5-1 to TRBJ1-2; a weak D match, TRBD1 (6 bases). The V end was cut by 0 bases, the J end by 8 bases, with 14 bases between. The CDR3 totals 14 residues. The V gene's germline CDR1 is SGHRS and CDR2 YFSETQ. This chain's CDR3 is CASSLAGQSEGYTF. The CDR3 coding sequence is TGCGCCAGCAGCTTGGCTGGACAGTCGGAAGGCTACACCTTC.

This sequence joins TRBV29-1 and TRBJ1-2, with D maybe TRBD1 (6 bases). Germline assignment: CDR1 SQVTM and CDR2 ANQGSEA. V was trimmed by 7 bases and J by 3 bases, leaving 12 bases between them. The CDR3 is 12 residues long. DNA for the CDR3: TGCAGCGGGGGGGGGCCTGACTATGGCTACACCTTC. Translation: CSGGGPDYGYTF.

This clone was picked up one time. The chain has TRBV3-1 (or the pseudogene TRBV3-2) and TRBJ2-1; 13 bases line up with TRBD2. V trimming: 4 bases; J trimming: 8 bases; junction bases outside the gene matches: 11. The length of the CDR3 is 17 residues. Per the germline V gene, CDR1 is LGHDT and CDR2 is YNNKEL (reference sequence). CDR3 sequence (DNA): TGTGCCAGCAGCCCCCGGACTAGCGGGAGTCAAGGGGATGAGCAGTTCTTC. Translated: CASSPRTSGSQGDEQFF.

The chain recombines TRBV19 with TRBJ2-1; the D gene is possibly TRBD1 (6 bases). The CDR3 is 17 amino acids. The V end lost 1 base, the J end lost 6 bases, and 19 bases lay between the germline ends. Germline loops: CDR1 LNHDA, CDR2 SQIVND (reference sequence). The CDR3 sequence: CASSIGPGRGELNEQFF. The CDR3 DNA follows: TGTGCCAGTAGTATAGGGCCGGGCAGGGGCGAACTCAATGAGCAGTTCTTC.

The CDR3 DNA is TGTGTCGACCCGGATTCTAACAGGGGACCTGTCTACTCTGGGGCCAACGTCCTGACTTTC. Amino acid sequence: CVDPDSNRGPVYSGANVLTF. The J gene is TRBJ2-6, the V gene TRBV21-1; the D call of TRBD1 is as the table states it, not checked on the DNA. TRBV21-1 is recorded as a pseudogene. This CDR3 has 20 amino acids.